The next 2 T cell receptor beta chains were all read from a single sample in a study of cytomegalovirus exposure and HLA in healthy donors. In the PCR, 60 Vbeta and 13 Jbeta primers were used. Sequencing was performed with immunoSEQ multiplex PCR; in TCRdb, only in-frame clones are kept and a portion is missing. Found here are 140,000 to 150,000 clones, roughly 70% of them singletons; the top ten hold over 6.5%. Sequencing was performed on PBMCs. The receptors here all came from a man younger than 40 in good health and CMV-seronegative.

V is TRBV27 and J is TRBJ2-1; 9 nucleotides align to TRBD2. Germline CDR1 MNHEY, CDR2 SMNVEV (reference sequence). V lost 5 bases to trimming and J lost 2 bases; unmatched junction nucleotides: 7. The CDR3 is 16 residues long. The CDR3 bases are TGTGCCAGCAGTCCGGCTCCTAGCGGGGCCTACAATGAGCAGTTCTTC. Its translation: CASSPAPSGAYNEQFF.

V and J are TRBV27 and TRBJ1-4; TRBD1 matches 11 bases. CDR1 and CDR2 from the germline V gene are MNHEY and SMNVEV (reference sequence). V lost 1 base, J lost 8 bases, and 3 bases stayed unmatched. CDR3 length: 15 amino acids. The CDR3 DNA is TGTGCCAGCAGTTTATTGGGACAGGGGGAGGAAAAACTGTTTTTT. It encodes CASSLLGQGEEKLFF.